This T cell receptor (beta chain) was profiled in a study of blood T cell repertoires in COVID-19. Study as a whole: Collection of acute and convalescent COVID-19 samples took place in the United States, Italy and Spain. T cells, B-cell-depleted T cells, or PBMCs supplied cDNA or gDNA.

This CDR3 spans 16 amino acids. CDR1 is KGHDR and CDR2 is SFDVKD in the germline V gene. V gave up 4 bases and J gave up 1 base; unmatched junction bases: 3. As processed by the authors: Estimation of nucleated cell counts relied on the amplification of reference gene primers. This table comes from immunoSEQ multiplex PCR, and its TCRdb copy is limited to in-frame clones, with some not included. That table furnishes V, J and clone size, whereas the DNA furnished D and trimming. The sample includes around 180,000 clones, about four fifths of them seen just once. The specimen sequenced was peripheral blood. The gene calls are TRBV24-1 and TRBJ2-2; 9 bases match TRBD2. This receptor was obtained from a man in his sixties or seventies with active or convalescent COVID-19. The DNA of the CDR3 is TGTGCCACCAGTGACCAGACTAGCGGGAACACCGGGGAGCTGTTTTTT. The encoded protein is CATSDQTSGNTGELFF.